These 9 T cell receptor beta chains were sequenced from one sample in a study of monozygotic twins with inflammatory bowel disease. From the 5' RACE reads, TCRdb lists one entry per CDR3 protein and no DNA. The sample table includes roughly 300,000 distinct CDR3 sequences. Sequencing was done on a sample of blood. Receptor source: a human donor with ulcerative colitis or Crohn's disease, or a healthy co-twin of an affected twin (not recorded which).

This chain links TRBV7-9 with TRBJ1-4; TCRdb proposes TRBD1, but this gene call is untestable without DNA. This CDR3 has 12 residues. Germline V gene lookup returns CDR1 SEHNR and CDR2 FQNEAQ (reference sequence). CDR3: CASSLGAGATFF.

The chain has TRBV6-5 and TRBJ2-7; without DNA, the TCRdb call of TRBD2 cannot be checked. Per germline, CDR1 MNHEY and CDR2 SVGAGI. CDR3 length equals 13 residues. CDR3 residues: CASKGSGTYEQYF.

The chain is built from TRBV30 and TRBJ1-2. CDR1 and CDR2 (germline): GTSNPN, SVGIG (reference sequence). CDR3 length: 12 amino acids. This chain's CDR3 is CAWSLRFSGYTF.

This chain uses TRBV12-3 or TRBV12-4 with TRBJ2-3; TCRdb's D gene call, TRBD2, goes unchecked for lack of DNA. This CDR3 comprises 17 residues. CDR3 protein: CASSRSRTSSSTDTQYF.

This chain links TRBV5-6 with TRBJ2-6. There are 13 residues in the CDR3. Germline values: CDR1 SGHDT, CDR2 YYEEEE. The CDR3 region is CATLSSGANVLTF.

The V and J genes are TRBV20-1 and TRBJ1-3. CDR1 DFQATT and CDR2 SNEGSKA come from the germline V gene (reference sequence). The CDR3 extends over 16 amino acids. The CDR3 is CSARPPGLDSGNTIYF.

The CDR3: CASSLDVTGELFF. This chain connects TRBV5-1 to TRBJ2-2. The CDR3 covers 13 residues. Germline CDR1 and CDR2: SGHRS and YFSETQ.

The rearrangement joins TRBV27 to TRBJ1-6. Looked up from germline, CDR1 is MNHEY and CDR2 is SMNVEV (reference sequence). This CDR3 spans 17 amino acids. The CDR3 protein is CASSFRVGGIVNSPLHF.

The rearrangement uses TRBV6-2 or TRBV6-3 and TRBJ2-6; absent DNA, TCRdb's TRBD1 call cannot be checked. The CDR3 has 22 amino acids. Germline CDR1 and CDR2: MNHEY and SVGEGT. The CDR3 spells CASRLAGTGGVWARSGANVLTF.